This T cell receptor beta chain was retrieved from a study of early stage breast cancer tumors. Whole-study context: About 80% of the 16 invasive tumors were ER+, PR+ and HER2-. Study-level points and caveats: Compared with adjacent normal breast, tumors showed around 2.7-fold denser, more clonal T cells. Most shared enriched TCRB sequences were commonly generated ones. Comparing each tissue with blood distinguished tumor from normal in 14 of 16 patients.

As concerns this clone: The antigen remains undetermined.

Sequenced by immunoSEQ multiplex PCR; TCRdb stores in-frame clones only, minus some. Here the sample spans about 9,400 clones, 65% to 70% being singletons. V gave up 2 bases and J gave up 8 bases, with 17 bases separating them. CDR1 is SGHNT and CDR2 is YYREEE in the germline V gene (reference sequence). The length of the CDR3 is 15 residues. Sequenced input: breast tumor tissue. The chain couples TRBV5-4 to TRBJ2-1; a possible D gene is TRBD2 (7 bases). The sequence came from a person aged 45-65 years with breast cancer. CDR3 nucleotides: TGTGCCAGCAGCTTTAATAGCGGAGGGGGGGATGAGCAGTTCTTC. Protein: CASSFNSGGGDEQFF. Filled out from reference TRBV5-4 and TRBJ2-1, the complete variable domain reads ETGVTQSPTHLIKTRGQQVTLRCSSQSGHNTVSWYQQALGQGPQFIFQYYREEENGRGNFPPRFSGLQFPNYSSELNVNALELDDSALYLCASSFNSGGGDEQFFGPGTRLTVL.